Following are 22 T cell receptor beta chains from one sample sequenced in a study of spatial heterogeneity in lung cancer. Study-wide results and caveats: How many expanded intratumoral alpha and beta TCRs were present tracked the tumor mutation count, which was a count of nonsynonymous mutations.

The antigens of these receptors remain unknown. Time point noted: sample taken at primary tumor resection. TCRdb independently ran MiXCR on the 5' RACE reads; one entry per CDR3 protein. The sample lists more than 1,500 distinct CDR3 sequences, approximately 6.3% occurring once. The source was lung tumor tissue, collected at surgery. The receptors come from a female donor with early-stage non-small cell lung cancer.

This clonotype ranks as medium-sized. This beta chain came through as a stray read in a library set up for alpha chains, and its size says little. The chain carries TRBV3-1 and TRBJ2-1; the match to TRBD2 covers 10 bases. Germline CDR1 reads LGHDT; CDR2 reads YNNKEL (reference sequence). Trimming at V came to 2 bases and at J to 7 bases, leaving 11 bases not matched to a gene. The CDR3 runs 17 residues. CDR3 in DNA: TGTGCCAGCAGCCAAAGAGTACTAGCGGGAAATTTGAATGAGCAGTTCTTC. Translating gives CASSQRVLAGNLNEQFF.

Concerning this clonotype itself: This beta chain is an off-target read within a library intended for alpha chains, so its frequency means little. The V gene is TRBV3-1, the J gene TRBJ2-3; a possible D gene is TRBD1 (6 bases). The CDR3 is made up of 15 amino acids. Germline V gene sequence: CDR1 LGHDT, CDR2 YNNKEL (reference sequence). Trimming took 1 base from V and 2 from J, leaving 10 bases between them. The CDR3 nucleotides read TGTGCCAGCAGCCAAGGCCAGGGGTTCACAGATACGCAGTATTTT. Translating it yields CASSQGQGFTDTQYF.

Judged by abundance, this clonotype is medium-sized. Because this beta chain is a stray read in a library intended to capture alpha chains, its abundance should not be given much weight. The rearrangement joins TRBV7-9 to TRBJ2-3; TRBD2 agrees at 9 bases. The CDR3 has 17 residues. V lost 4 bases to trimming and J lost 2 bases; unmatched junction nucleotides: 10. Germline CDR1 and CDR2: SEHNR and FQNEAQ (reference sequence). This chain's CDR3 is CASSSGRERGATDTQYF. In nucleotides, the CDR3 is TGTGCCAGCAGCTCCGGGAGGGAGCGGGGGGCCACAGATACGCAGTATTTT.

This clonotype counts as medium-sized (0.01 to 0.1%). This beta chain turned up in a library designed for alpha chains; as an off-target read, its abundance says little. The V call is TRBV5-8, the J call TRBJ2-7; D gene ambiguous. The CDR3 extends over 11 amino acids. CDR1 SGHTS and CDR2 YDEGEE come from the germline V gene. The V gene lost 3 bases and the J gene lost 3 bases, with 4 bases spanning the gap. The CDR3 loop reads CASSSHYEQYF. The CDR3 coding sequence is TGTGCCAGCAGCTCCCACTACGAGCAGTACTTC.

Judged by abundance, this clonotype is medium-sized. The library was built for alpha chains, so this beta chain is an off-target read and its size means little. The chain employs TRBV5-1 and TRBJ2-1; no firm D call. Germline-derived CDR1 and CDR2 are SGHRS and YFSETQ. The CDR3 has 12 residues. V was clipped by 0 bases and J by 9 bases, with 7 bases between them. The CDR3 protein is CASSLEESEQFF. CDR3 sequence (DNA): TGCGCCAGCAGCTTGGAAGAGAGTGAGCAGTTCTTC.

This clonotype is medium-sized by share. A library made for alpha chains picked up this beta chain off target, so its size means little. This chain links TRBV11-1 with TRBJ2-3; D not resolved. The CDR3 length is 12 residues. Germline V gene lookup returns CDR1 SGHAT and CDR2 FQDESV (reference sequence). The germline V and J ends were trimmed by 4 bases and 2 bases, with 4 bases remaining between them. The CDR3 region has the DNA TGTGCCAGCAGCTCCCTCACAGATACGCAGTATTTT. Residues: CASSSLTDTQYF.

Within the sample, this clonotype is medium-sized. The library was designed around alpha chains, so this beta chain is a stray read whose abundance carries little weight. The CDR3 loop is CASSQVRGETQYF. In DNA, the CDR3 is TGTGCCAGCAGCCAAGTTCGGGGGGAGACCCAGTACTTC. V usage is TRBV14 and J usage is TRBJ2-5, with a weak D call TRBD2 (6 bases). V was shortened by 1 base and J by 5 bases, with 8 bases between the two germline ends. Germline V gene data show CDR1 as SGHDN and CDR2 as FVKESK. The CDR3 is 13 amino acids. Complete variable domain (other parts from reference TRBV14 and TRBJ2-5): EAGVTQFPSHSVIEKGQTVTLRCDPISGHDNLYWYRRVMGKEIKFLLHFVKESKQDESGMPNNRFLAERTGGTYSTLKVQPAELEDSGVYFCASSQVRGETQYFGPGTRLLVL.

Sample share makes this clonotype medium-sized. Being off target in a library aimed at alpha chains, this beta chain has a size of little meaning. The gene calls are TRBV10-3 and TRBJ1-6; the D gene is possibly TRBD1 (5 bases). V was shortened by 0 bases and J by 0 bases, with 18 bases between the two germline ends. This CDR3 contains 20 residues. The germline CDR1 and CDR2 sequences are ENHRY and SYGVKD. The CDR3 DNA reads as TGTGCCATCAGTGAGTCGATGGACACGCTATCTTTCTCCTATAATTCACCCCTCCACTTT. Encoded protein: CAISESMDTLSFSYNSPLHF.

Comments on this clonotype: With the library built for alpha chains, this beta chain is off target and its frequency is not meaningful. The chain links TRBV15 to TRBJ1-1; a weak D match, TRBD1 (6 bases). The CDR3 consists of 14 residues. V gave up 11 bases and J gave up 1 base, with 17 bases separating them. CDR1 is LNHNV and CDR2 is YYDKDF in the germline V gene (reference sequence). DNA of the CDR3: TGTGCCTCCTGGGCCGGGACACAGAACACTGAAGCTTTCTTT. Protein: CASWAGTQNTEAFF. Combining the CDR3 with reference TRBV15 and TRBJ1-1 gives the whole variable domain DAMVIQNPRYQVTQFGKPVTLSCSQTLNHNVMYWYQQKSSQAPKLLFHYYDKDFNNEADTPDNFQSRRPNTSFCFLDIRSPGLGDTAMYLCASWAGTQNTEAFFGQGTRLTVV.

This clonotype was seen a few times. Because this beta chain is a stray read in a library intended to capture alpha chains, its abundance should not be given much weight. For the CDR3, the DNA is TGTGCCAGTAGCGACAGGGGCGGGGAGACCCAGTACTTC. Translated, it gives CASSDRGGETQYF. The chain couples TRBV19 to TRBJ2-5; TRBD1 matches 8 bases. CDR3 size: 13 residues. Germline loops: CDR1 LNHDA, CDR2 SQIVND (reference sequence). Trimming removed 6 bases from V and 5 bases from J; junction bases left unmatched: 5.

A few counts support this clonotype. A library prepared for alpha chains yielded this beta chain as an off-target read; its size is of little meaning. The chain employs TRBV15 and TRBJ2-1; D not resolved. This CDR3 region has 13 residues. Between the trimmed V and J ends, which lost 2 bases and 8 bases, there was a span of 10 bases. In germline, CDR1 is LNHNV, CDR2 YYDKDF (reference sequence). The CDR3, as DNA: TGTGCCACCAGCAGACGTACGGGTCATGAGCAGTTCTTC. It translates to CATSRRTGHEQFF.

By share of the sample, this clonotype is medium-sized (0.01 to 0.1%). This beta chain turned up in a library designed for alpha chains; as an off-target read, its abundance says little. The rearrangement links TRBV20-1 to TRBJ2-3; D is unresolved. This CDR3 is 13 amino acids long. Germline CDR1 and CDR2: DFQATT and SNEGSKA (reference sequence). V lost 6 bases to trimming and J lost 2 bases, with 12 bases between them. CDR3 in amino acids: CSAGPVTTDTQYF. The CDR3 DNA follows: TGCAGTGCGGGCCCTGTTACCACAGATACGCAGTATTTT.

By share, this clonotype counts as medium-sized. The library was designed around alpha chains, so this beta chain is a stray read whose abundance carries little weight. The gene calls are TRBV12-3 or TRBV12-4 and TRBJ2-7; D is ambiguous. Trimming cost V 6 bases and J 5 bases, with 14 bases left between them. The CDR3 spans 13 residues. CDR3 residues: CASSLILEDEQYF. CDR3 bases: TGTGCCAGCAGCCTTATCCTAGAGGACGAGCAGTACTTC.

This clonotype is labeled as medium-sized. The library was designed around alpha chains, so this beta chain is a stray read whose abundance carries little weight. The chain joins TRBV20-1 to TRBJ1-1; D is uncertain. This CDR3 region has 11 residues. V was trimmed by 6 bases and J by 8 bases, leaving 13 bases between them. Germline CDR1 DFQATT, CDR2 SNEGSKA (reference sequence). For the CDR3, the DNA is TGCAGTGCCCCGATAAATACCGAAGCTTTCTTT. Its translation is CSAPINTEAFF.

About this clonotype itself: This beta chain is an unintended read in a library built for alpha chains; its size means little. CDR3 nucleotides: TGTGCTAGTGGTTTGGTACAGTCAGGGGACACTGAAGCTTTCTTT. As protein: CASGLVQSGDTEAFF. The chain employs TRBV12-5 and TRBJ1-1, with D possibly being TRBD1 (6 bases). The CDR3 extends over 15 amino acids. Trimming removed 0 bases from V and 3 bases from J, with 11 bases in between. Germline V gene lookup returns CDR1 LGHNT and CDR2 FRNRAP.

This clonotype is medium-sized by share. This beta chain came through as a stray read in a library set up for alpha chains, and its size says little. In DNA form, the CDR3 reads TGTGCCAGCAGCCCTCGACAGGGGACTGAAGCTTTCTTT. It encodes CASSPRQGTEAFF. This chain links TRBV7-9 with TRBJ1-1; 8 nucleotides line up with TRBD1. With 5 bases clipped from V and 5 bases from J, the junction kept 4 bases outside the gene matches. The CDR3 extends over 13 amino acids. Per the germline V gene, CDR1 is SEHNR and CDR2 is FQNEAQ (reference sequence).

By proportion, this clonotype is medium-sized (0.01 to 0.1%). This beta chain is a stray read from a library made for alpha chains; its abundance is not meaningful. The chain couples TRBV5-6 to TRBJ2-1, with TRBD2 as a possible D gene (7 bases). The CDR3 totals 14 residues. The germline gives CDR1 SGHDT, CDR2 YYEEEE. The ends were cut back, 3 bases at V and 5 bases at J, with 12 bases in the middle. The CDR3 DNA is TGTGCCAGCAGCTACTCGGGGGGCGACAATGAGCAGTTCTTC. Its protein is CASSYSGGDNEQFF.

This clonotype ranks as medium-sized. A library made for alpha chains picked up this beta chain off target, so its size means little. This chain uses TRBV24-1 with TRBJ1-5; possible D gene TRBD1, 5 bases. The length of the CDR3 is 12 residues. The germline V gene encodes CDR1 KGHDR and CDR2 SFDVKD. The germline V and J ends were trimmed by 12 bases and 5 bases, with 13 bases remaining between them. CDR3: CAANQGDQPQHF. CDR3 in DNA: TGTGCCGCCAACCAGGGAGATCAGCCCCAGCATTTT.

In its sample, this clonotype ranks as medium-sized. This beta chain represents an off-target read in a library built for alpha chains; its size is of limited meaning. This chain joins TRBV28 and TRBJ2-2, with D perhaps matching TRBD1 (6 bases). Germline assignment: CDR1 MDHEN and CDR2 SYDVKM. Trimming removed 1 base from V and 5 bases from J, with 14 bases in between. The CDR3 length is 16 residues. The DNA of the CDR3 is TGTGCCAGCAGTTTATTGGCAGGGGTCTGGACCGGGGAGCTGTTTTTT. This encodes CASSLLAGVWTGELFF.

By its share, this clonotype is medium-sized (0.01 to 0.1%). The library was prepared for alpha chains; this beta chain is a stray read, so its frequency means little. J is TRBJ1-2 and V is TRBV5-1, with D hard to call. V lost 0 bases, J lost 3 bases, and 9 bases lay in between. Germline CDR1 reads SGHRS; CDR2 reads YFSETQ. This CDR3 is built from 14 residues. CDR3 region: CASSLGQLDYGYTF. In DNA, the CDR3 is TGCGCCAGCAGCTTGGGGCAGCTTGACTATGGCTACACCTTC.

By frequency in the sample, this clonotype is medium-sized (0.01 to 0.1%). For a library built for alpha chains, this beta chain is a stray read; little rests on its size. The rearrangement uses TRBV27 and TRBJ1-2; perhaps TRBD1 as D (5 bases). CDR1 and CDR2 (germline): MNHEY, SMNVEV (reference sequence). With 3 bases removed from V and 7 bases from J, the gap between germline ends came to 18 bases. This CDR3 is 15 amino acids long. CDR3 in amino acids: CASSFGDPGVGGYTF. Here the CDR3 DNA reads TGTGCCAGCAGTTTCGGGGACCCGGGGGTGGGTGGCTACACCTTC.

By frequency in the sample, this clonotype is medium-sized. With the library built for alpha chains, this beta chain is off target and its frequency is not meaningful. The chain recombines TRBV19 with TRBJ2-2; TRBD2 matches at 8 bases. Trimming took 10 bases from V and 3 from J; bases not matched to a gene: 4. The V gene's germline CDR1 is LNHDA and CDR2 SQIVND (reference sequence). The CDR3 covers 13 residues. The DNA for the CDR3 is TGTGCCACCCCGGGGGGGTACACCGGGGAGCTGTTTTTT. Its translation: CATPGGYTGELFF.